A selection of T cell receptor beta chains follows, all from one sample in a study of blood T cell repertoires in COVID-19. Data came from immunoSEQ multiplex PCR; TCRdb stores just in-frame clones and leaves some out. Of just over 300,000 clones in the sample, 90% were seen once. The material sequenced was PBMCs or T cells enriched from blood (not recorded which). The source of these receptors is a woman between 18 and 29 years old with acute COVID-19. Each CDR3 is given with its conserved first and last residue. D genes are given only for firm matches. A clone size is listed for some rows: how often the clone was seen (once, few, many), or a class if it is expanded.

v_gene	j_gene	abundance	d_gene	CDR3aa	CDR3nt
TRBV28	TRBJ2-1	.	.	CASSLALVVGTFLREQFF	TGTGCCAGCAGTTTAGCTCTAGTGGTCGGGACTTTCCTCAGAGAGCAGTTCTTC
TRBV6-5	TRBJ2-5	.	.	CASGNKRGSQETQYF	TGTGCCAGTGGTAACAAGAGGGGGTCCCAAGAGACCCAGTACTTC
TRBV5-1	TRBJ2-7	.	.	CASSLEHRAGDEQYF	TGCGCCAGCAGCTTGGAACACAGGGCTGGTGACGAGCAGTACTTC
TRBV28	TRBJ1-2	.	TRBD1	CASGDRGRRGYTF	TGTGCCAGCGGTGACAGGGGGCGTAGGGGCTACACCTTC
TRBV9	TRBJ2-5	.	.	CASTPWGDQETQYF	TGTGCCAGCACCCCATGGGGGGACCAAGAGACCCAGTACTTC
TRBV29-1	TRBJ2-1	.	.	CSVEELWRRNEQFF	TGCAGCGTTGAAGAACTGTGGAGACGGAATGAGCAGTTCTTC
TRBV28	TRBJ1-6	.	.	CASSLTGTRLPLHF	TGTGCCAGCAGTTTAACAGGCACGAGGTTACCCCTCCACTTT
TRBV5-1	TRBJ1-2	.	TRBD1	CASSSTVRTGPNYGYTF	TGCGCCAGCAGCAGTACTGTCAGGACAGGGCCCAACTATGGCTACACCTTC
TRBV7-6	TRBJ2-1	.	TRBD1	CASSSGTATYNEQFF	TGTGCCAGCAGCTCCGGGACAGCAACCTACAATGAGCAGTTCTTC
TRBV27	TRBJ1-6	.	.	CASSYQFSMNSPLHF	TGTGCCAGCAGTTATCAGTTTTCGATGAATTCACCCCTCCACTTT
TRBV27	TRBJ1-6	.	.	CASSDSNSPLHF	TGTGCCAGCAGTGACAGTAATTCACCCCTCCACTTT
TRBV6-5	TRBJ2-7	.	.	CASSYTAGRAYEQYF	TGTGCCAGCAGTTACACGGCAGGCAGGGCCTACGAGCAGTACTTC
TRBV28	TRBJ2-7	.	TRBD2	CASSLDGLAGGPFEQYF	TGTGCCAGCAGTTTAGACGGACTAGCGGGAGGGCCCTTCGAGCAGTACTTC
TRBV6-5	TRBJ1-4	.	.	CASRRGVSFYEKLFF	TGTGCCAGCCGTCGAGGAGTCTCCTTTTACGAAAAACTGTTTTTT
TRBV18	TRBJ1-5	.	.	CASSPGQVVNQPQHF	TGTGCCAGCTCACCAGGGCAGGTCGTCAATCAGCCCCAGCATTTT
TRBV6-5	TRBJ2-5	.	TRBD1	CASRTGDFEETQYF	TGTGCCAGTCGGACAGGGGATTTTGAAGAGACCCAGTACTTC
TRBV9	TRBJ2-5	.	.	CASSVWGGLRTQYF	TGTGCCAGCAGCGTATGGGGAGGCCTTAGGACCCAGTACTTC
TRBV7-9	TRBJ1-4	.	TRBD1	CASSLVGQGYEKLFF	TGTGCCAGCAGCTTAGTAGGACAGGGGTATGAAAAACTGTTTTTT
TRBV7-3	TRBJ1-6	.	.	CASSPQGSDSPLHF	TGTGCCAGCAGCCCCCAGGGAAGTGATTCACCCCTCCACTTT
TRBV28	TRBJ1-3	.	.	CASSLQGGSGNTIYF	TGTGCCAGCAGTCTGCAGGGCGGCTCTGGAAACACCATATATTTT
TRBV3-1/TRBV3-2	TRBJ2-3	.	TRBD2	CASSEGTSGSTDTQYF	TGTGCCAGCAGCGAAGGGACTAGCGGGAGCACAGATACGCAGTATTTT
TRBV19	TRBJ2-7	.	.	CASSISRGYEQYF	TGTGCCAGTAGTATTAGTAGGGGCTACGAGCAGTACTTC
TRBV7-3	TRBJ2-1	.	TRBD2	CASSLLASGYNEQFF	TGTGCCAGCAGCCTCCTGGCTAGCGGCTACAATGAGCAGTTCTTC
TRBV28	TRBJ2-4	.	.	CANAGGKLLFGNIQYF	TGTGCCAACGCCGGCGGGAAACTCCTTTTTGGAAACATTCAGTACTTC
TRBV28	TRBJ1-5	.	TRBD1	CASSSQGARQPQHF	TGTGCCAGCAGTAGCCAGGGGGCGCGGCAGCCCCAGCATTTT
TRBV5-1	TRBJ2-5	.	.	CASSLGAGTKTQYF	TGCGCCAGCAGCTTGGGGGCGGGGACGAAGACCCAGTACTTC
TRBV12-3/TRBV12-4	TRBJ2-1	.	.	CASSPGDGEQFF	TGTGCCAGCAGTCCGGGGGACGGAGAGCAGTTCTTC
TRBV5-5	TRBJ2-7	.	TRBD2	CASSLGLAGGTPYEQYF	TGTGCCAGCAGCTTGGGCCTAGCGGGAGGAACTCCCTACGAGCAGTACTTC
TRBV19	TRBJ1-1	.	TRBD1	CASSRDRGFVTEAFF	TGTGCCAGTAGTAGAGACAGGGGTTTTGTCACTGAAGCTTTCTTT
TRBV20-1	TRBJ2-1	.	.	CSATAGMQFF	TGCAGTGCTACGGCGGGGATGCAGTTCTTC
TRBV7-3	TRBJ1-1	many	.	CASSLRGPRAGEPEAFF	TGTGCCAGCAGCTTAAGGGGTCCCAGGGCGGGGGAGCCTGAAGCTTTCTTT
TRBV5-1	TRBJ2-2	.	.	CASSLVQGPGELFF	TGCGCCAGCAGCTTGGTACAGGGACCCGGGGAGCTGTTTTTT
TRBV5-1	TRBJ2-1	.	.	CASSLGQGMLGEQFF	TGCGCCAGCAGCTTGGGCCAGGGGATGTTAGGGGAGCAGTTCTTC
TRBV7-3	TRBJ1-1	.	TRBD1	CASSLTGQGIFAEAFF	TGTGCCAGCAGCTTAACGGGACAGGGGATATTCGCTGAAGCTTTCTTT
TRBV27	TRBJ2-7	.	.	CASSFSLATSSYEQYF	TGTGCCAGCAGTTTCTCACTAGCTACCAGCTCCTACGAGCAGTACTTC
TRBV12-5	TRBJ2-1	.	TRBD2	CASGLASGGNEQFF	TGTGCTAGTGGTTTAGCTAGCGGAGGCAATGAGCAGTTCTTC
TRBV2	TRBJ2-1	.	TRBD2	CASSVRGDNEQFF	TGTGCCAGCAGTGTGCGGGGGGACAATGAGCAGTTCTTC
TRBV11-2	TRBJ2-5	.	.	CASSLVRRIPQETQYF	TGTGCCAGCAGCTTAGTGCGCCGAATCCCACAAGAGACCCAGTACTTC
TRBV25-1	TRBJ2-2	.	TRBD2	CASSQLAGGPNTGELFF	TGTGCCAGCAGTCAGCTAGCGGGAGGACCGAACACCGGGGAGCTGTTTTTT
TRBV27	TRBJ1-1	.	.	CASSYRSGGIEAFF	TGTGCCAGCAGCTACAGGTCTGGTGGAATCGAAGCTTTCTTT